Shown below are 19 T cell receptor beta chains from a single sample sequenced in a study of CD8+CD57+ T cells in acquired aplastic anemia (dated by TCRdb to 2016 to 2019). TCRdb lists the instrument as Illumina HiSeq 2000. Genomic DNA served as template for TCR beta VDJ combination and CDR3 sequence profiling. TCRdb handled the public reads itself, with Q25 trimming in fastp and clone calling in MiXCR, and kept productive beta chains. Rows are combined by CDR3 protein, so each entry shows the most common genes and DNA. This sample has 200,000 to 250,000 distinct CDR3 sequences in its table, and under 65% of those were observed once. 25% to 30% of the sample is taken by the ten largest. Source material: sorted CD4+, CD8+, or CD8+CD57+ T cells (not recorded which) from PBMCs. The source of these receptors is a human donor in good health.

In its sample, this clonotype was seen many times. This chain joins TRBV29-1 and TRBJ2-1; TRBD1 agrees at 8 bases. Per germline, CDR1 SQVTM and CDR2 ANQGSEA. This CDR3 region has 16 residues. The V gene end was trimmed by 4 bases and the J gene end by 0 bases; junction bases not matched to a gene: 8. CDR3 region: CSVVGDRSRSYNEQFF. The CDR3 DNA reads as TGCAGCGTTGTAGGGGACAGGAGTCGCTCCTACAATGAGCAGTTCTTC.

The chain employs TRBV24-1 and TRBJ2-3; TRBD2 matches 8 bases. Germline assignment: CDR1 KGHDR and CDR2 SFDVKD. The J segment lost 1 base and the V segment lost 5 bases, leaving 4 bases of the junction unmatched. The CDR3 consists of 15 residues. The CDR3 region has the DNA TGTGCCACCAGTGGGGCCGGGGGGGGCACAGATACGCAGTATTTT. Amino acids: CATSGAGGGTDTQYF.

The chain recombines TRBV15 with TRBJ2-3; TRBD1 aligns across 7 bases. The V segment lost 4 bases and the J segment 2 bases; nucleotides outside the gene matches: 6. Germline assignment: CDR1 LNHNV and CDR2 YYDKDF (reference sequence). This CDR3 region has 15 residues. CDR3 sequence (DNA): TGTGCCACCAGCAAAGGACAGGAGTACACAGATACGCAGTATTTT. Translation: CATSKGQEYTDTQYF. Looking up the rest from reference TRBV15 and TRBJ2-3 gives the full variable domain: DAMVIQNPRYQVTQFGKPVTLSCSQTLNHNVMYWYQQKSSQAPKLLFHYYDKDFNNEADTPDNFQSRRPNTSFCFLDIRSPGLGDTAMYLCATSKGQEYTDTQYFGPGTRLTVL.

To note about this clonotype: A single base separates this from a much larger clone, so it may be a read error. The chain is built from TRBV4-1 and TRBJ2-3; D might be TRBD2 (6 bases). Germline-derived CDR1 and CDR2 are MGHRA and YSYEKL. The CDR3 has 12 amino acids. V shed 8 bases and J shed 2 bases, with 8 bases lying between them. The CDR3 coding sequence is TGCGCCAGCGGGGACTTCACAGATACGCAGTATTTT. Its protein product is CASGDFTDTQYF.

The chain couples TRBV20-1 to TRBJ2-5, with TRBD1 matching over 9 bases. Germline lookup yields CDR1 DFQATT and CDR2 SNEGSKA (reference sequence). The CDR3 loop spans 14 amino acids. Trimming at V came to 2 bases and at J to 4 bases, leaving 5 bases not matched to a gene. CDR3 residues: CSARCGQGIETQYF. In DNA, the CDR3 is TGCAGTGCTAGATGCGGACAGGGGATAGAGACCCAGTACTTC.

The genes are TRBV6-2 or TRBV6-3 and TRBJ2-7, with D possibly being TRBD1 (6 bases). The V and J ends lost 7 bases and 3 bases respectively, with 13 bases between them. CDR1 and CDR2 (germline): MNHEY, SVGEGT. The CDR3 is 13 amino acids. As DNA, the CDR3 is TGTGCCAGCACTAACAGGGTCCACTACGAGCAGTACTTC. It is translated as CASTNRVHYEQYF.

V and J are TRBV7-2 and TRBJ2-7; 7 nucleotides line up with TRBD1. CDR1 is SGHTA and CDR2 is FQGNSA in the germline V gene. The CDR3 is 12 amino acids. Trimming cost V 5 bases and J 7 bases; bases outside gene matches: 5. The CDR3 nucleotides read TGTGCCAGCAGCCTTCAGACAGGGGAGCAGTACTTC. Translation gives CASSLQTGEQYF.

This clonotype was found once. The rearrangement uses TRBV19 and TRBJ2-1, with D uncertain. This CDR3 is 13 amino acids long. Looked up from germline, CDR1 is LNHDA and CDR2 is SQIVND (reference sequence). The V gene lost 3 bases and the J gene lost 10 bases, with 13 bases spanning the gap. CDR3 residues: CASSIGYPSEQFF. Written as DNA, the CDR3 is TGTGCCAGTAGTATTGGGTATCCCAGCGAGCAGTTCTTC.

The chain links TRBV24-1 to TRBJ2-5; weak D call: TRBD1 (6 bases). The CDR3 covers 16 residues. Trimming pared 1 base from V and 2 bases from J, leaving 13 bases between. Germline loops: CDR1 KGHDR, CDR2 SFDVKD. The CDR3 bases are TGTGCCACCAGTGATTTTTCGGGCACAGGGCAAGAGACCCAGTACTTC. Encoded protein: CATSDFSGTGQETQYF.

This rearrangement joins TRBV20-1 to TRBJ1-2; D perhaps matches TRBD1 (5 bases). The germline V gene encodes CDR1 DFQATT and CDR2 SNEGSKA (reference sequence). V lost 0 bases and J 7 bases, leaving 9 bases between the germline ends. CDR3 size: 12 residues. The CDR3 here is CSAREVGTGYTF. As DNA, the CDR3 is TGCAGTGCTAGAGAGGTGGGGACTGGCTACACCTTC.

The genes are TRBV25-1 and TRBJ2-7; a possible D gene is TRBD2 (5 bases). CDR3 size: 12 residues. Per the germline V gene, CDR1 is MGHDK and CDR2 is SYGVNS. Trimming removed 7 bases from V and 4 bases from J, with 11 bases in between. The chain's CDR3 is CASTGLSYEQYF. The DNA of the CDR3 is TGTGCCAGCACGGGATTGTCGTACGAGCAGTACTTC.

Regarding this clonotype: One base away lies a much larger clone, so this may be a sequencing read error. The V gene is TRBV7-9, the J gene TRBJ2-1, with D perhaps matching TRBD1 or TRBD2 (5 bases each). The germline V gene encodes CDR1 SEHNR and CDR2 FQNEAQ (reference sequence). The CDR3 totals 14 residues. Trimming shortened V by 7 bases and J by 5 bases, and 15 bases separated the two germline ends. CDR3 nucleotides: TGTGCCAGCACCCCCCCGGGGCCTCACAATGAGCAGTTCTTC. It translates to CASTPPGPHNEQFF.

The V call is TRBV20-1, the J call TRBJ2-7; D ambiguous. V gave up 5 bases and J gave up 6 bases, with 14 bases separating them. The CDR3 has 12 amino acids. Germline V gene sequence: CDR1 DFQATT, CDR2 SNEGSKA (reference sequence). CDR3: CSAPVGGGEQYF. The DNA for the CDR3 is TGCAGTGCTCCGGTCGGTGGCGGCGAGCAGTACTTC.

In regard to this clonotype: A clone one base away is much larger, so this may be a read error. This chain uses TRBV10-2 with TRBJ2-7, with 8 positions matching TRBD1. Germline V gene data show CDR1 as WSHSY and CDR2 as SAAADI. The CDR3 covers 15 residues. DNA of the CDR3: TGCGTCAGCAGTGAGTCGAGGGCAGGGGGCAACGAGCAGTACTTC. It codes for CVSSESRAGGNEQYF.

DNA of the CDR3: TGCGCCAGCAAGGGGGGGTCGAGCTCCTACGAGCAGTACTTC. Amino acids: CASKGGSSSYEQYF. The chain employs TRBV10-2 and TRBJ2-7; D may be TRBD2 (7 bases). Trimming pared 7 bases from V and 0 bases from J, leaving 13 bases between. In germline, CDR1 is WSHSY, CDR2 SAAADI. The CDR3 totals 14 residues.

This sequence joins TRBV9 and TRBJ1-4; tentative D call: TRBD1 (6 bases). CDR1 SGDLS and CDR2 YYNGEE come from the germline V gene. The V gene lost 1 base and the J gene lost 8 bases, with 15 bases spanning the gap. The CDR3 has 15 amino acids. The CDR3 protein is CASSVSTGGGEKLFF. For the CDR3, the DNA is TGTGCCAGCAGCGTATCGACCGGGGGGGGCGAAAAACTGTTTTTT.

This clonotype was picked up a small number of times. The V gene is TRBV2, the J gene TRBJ2-3; possibly TRBD1 for D (6 bases). The CDR3 contains 13 residues. Germline V gene data show CDR1 as SNHLY and CDR2 as FYNNEI. V lost 5 bases to trimming and J lost 6 bases, with 12 bases between them. DNA for the CDR3: TGTGCCAGCAGTACCAACACAGGGGATACGCAGTATTTT. Protein: CASSTNTGDTQYF.

As to this clonotype: At one end, the junction sequence differs from germline, possibly due to a read error. The chain recombines TRBV25-1 with TRBJ2-7; 7 nucleotides match TRBD1. Germline V gene lookup returns CDR1 MGHDK and CDR2 SYGVNS. CDR3 length equals 15 residues. In DNA, the CDR3 is TGCGCCAGCAGCCCTATCGACAGGGCGGGCTACGAGCAGTACTTC. Translation gives CASSPIDRAGYEQYF.

This clonotype was seen ten or more times. The chain has TRBV7-8 and TRBJ2-1, with TRBD2 matching 15 bases. The length of the CDR3 is 17 residues. CDR1 SGHVS and CDR2 FQNEAQ come from the germline V gene. The trim removed 3 bases at V and 8 bases at J, leaving 8 bases unmatched. As DNA, the CDR3 is TGTGCCAGCAGCTTCCACGGACTAGCGGGGGGGCAGCATGAGCAGTTCTTC. Encoded protein: CASSFHGLAGGQHEQFF.